The subject of this entry is one T cell receptor beta chain. The antigen remains undetermined. Here immunoSEQ multiplex PCR was the method, and the copy in TCRdb shows in-frame clones only, minus some. The sample has about 2.4 million clones; roughly nine tenths are singletons. Researchers partitioned CD4+ cells into CD45RA+ naive and CD45RA-negative memory subsets. This entry comes from a study of shared clonotypes between healthy human individuals. Study-wide results and caveats: The rarefaction results pointed to incomplete sorted-subset sequencing despite large depth.

V shed 5 bases and J shed 4 bases, with 12 bases lying between them. CDR1 SEHNR and CDR2 FQNEAQ come from the germline V gene (reference sequence). There are 14 residues in the CDR3. Specimen: naive CD4+ T cells sorted from blood. Regarding subset: CD45RA+ positively selected. The chain carries TRBV7-9 and TRBJ1-3; tentatively, D is TRBD1 (5 bases). This receptor was taken from a man aged 18-30 years in good health. CDR3 residues: CASSTPGLGNTIYF. The CDR3 coding sequence is TGTGCCAGCAGCACCCCGGGACTCGGAAACACCATATATTTT. Looking up the rest from reference TRBV7-9 and TRBJ1-3 gives the full variable domain: DTGVSQNPRHKITKRGQNVTFRCDPISEHNRLYWYRQTLGQGPEFLTYFQNEAQLEKSRLLSDRFSAERPKGSFSTLEIQRTEQGDSAMYLCASSTPGLGNTIYFGEGSWLTVV.